What follows are 6 T cell receptor beta chains derived from one specimen sequenced in a study of T cells expressing NK-cell markers. From its re-call of the 5' RACE reads, TCRdb lists each CDR3 protein once, without DNA. Listed are hundreds of thousands of distinct CDR3 sequences; roughly 3.5% falls within the top ten. Sequencing used blood T cells: a sorted CD56 or NKG2C T cell subset, CD4+ or CD8+ T cells, or bulk PBMC T cells (not recorded which). These receptors were taken from a man aged 18 to 29 in good health.

This chain connects TRBV5-1 to TRBJ2-6; as DNA is missing, the TRBD1 call by TCRdb cannot be tested. The germline V gene encodes CDR1 SGHRS and CDR2 YFSETQ. The length of the CDR3 is 16 residues. CDR3 in amino acids: CASSRGGDSGANVLTF.

The chain combines TRBV5-1 with TRBJ2-1; with no DNA, the TCRdb D assignment of TRBD2 cannot be verified. The CDR3 runs 17 residues. From germline, CDR1 is SGHRS and CDR2 YFSETQ. The CDR3 spells CASSPGLADSSYNEQFF.

The chain uses TRBV29-1 and TRBJ1-5; with no DNA, the TCRdb D assignment of TRBD1 cannot be verified. The CDR3 is made up of 13 amino acids. The V gene's germline CDR1 is SQVTM and CDR2 ANQGSEA. Here the CDR3 reads CSVSQGVRQPQHF. Looking up the rest from reference TRBV29-1 and TRBJ1-5 gives the full variable domain: SAVISQKPSRDICQRGTSLTIQCQVDSQVTMMFWYRQQPGQSLTLIATANQGSEATYESGFVIDKFPISRPNLTFSTLTVSNMSPEDSSIYLCSVSQGVRQPQHFGDGTRLSIL.

J is TRBJ1-3 and V is TRBV7-8. The CDR3 covers 14 residues. CDR1 and CDR2 from the germline V gene are SGHVS and FQNEAQ. CDR3 in amino acids: CASSLTGPGNTIYF.

The chain is built from TRBV20-1 and TRBJ2-7; TCRdb's D call of TRBD1 is untestable without DNA. The length of the CDR3 is 13 residues. Germline V lookup: CDR1 DFQATT, CDR2 SNEGSKA (reference sequence). The CDR3 reads CSAPGTGIYEQYF.

This chain uses TRBV12-3 or TRBV12-4 with TRBJ1-3; without DNA, the TCRdb call of TRBD1 cannot be checked. The CDR3 length is 14 residues. This CDR3 is CASRGRGSGNTIYF.